Following are 4 T cell receptor beta chains from one sample sequenced in a study of blood T cell repertoires in COVID-19. TCRdb keeps only in-frame clones here, not all; method: immunoSEQ multiplex PCR. Seen here are approximately 200,000 clones, 65% to 85% observed once, and the top ten hold 3% to 3.5%. Input material: peripheral blood. The receptors derive from a woman in her thirties who had recovered from COVID-19.

The genes are TRBV9 and TRBJ2-2; perhaps TRBD1 as D (5 bases). V was trimmed by 2 bases and J by 3 bases, leaving 11 bases between them. The CDR3 totals 15 residues. Germline-derived CDR1 and CDR2 are SGDLS and YYNGEE. The CDR3 DNA follows: TGTGCCAGCAGCGTTCAGACGACAGACACCGGGGAGCTGTTTTTT. It translates to CASSVQTTDTGELFF.

The chain has TRBV10-1 and TRBJ2-1, with 12 bases identical to TRBD2. CDR1 and CDR2 (germline): WNHNN, SYGVQD (reference sequence). After removal of 2 bases from V and 8 bases from J, the junction contained 13 bases not matched to a gene. The length of the CDR3 is 18 residues. The CDR3 protein is CASSEGLAGPTGDDEQFF. CDR3 DNA: TGCGCCAGCAGTGAGGGACTAGCGGGACCTACGGGCGACGATGAGCAGTTCTTC.

This clone was seen a single time. The gene calls are TRBV6-1 and TRBJ2-3, with D possibly matching TRBD1 (6 bases). The germline V gene encodes CDR1 MNHNS and CDR2 SASEGT. The V gene lost 2 bases and the J gene lost 0 bases, with 18 bases spanning the gap. This CDR3 is 18 amino acids long. CDR3 nucleotides: TGTGCCAGCAGTGAACTCCCAGGCAGGGGACCTAGCACAGATACGCAGTATTTT. Its protein is CASSELPGRGPSTDTQYF.

This clone has a handful of counts. The chain links TRBV5-1 to TRBJ2-7; TRBD1 is a possible D gene (6 bases). Germline V gene data show CDR1 as SGHRS and CDR2 as YFSETQ. This CDR3 is 13 amino acids long. Between the trimmed V and J ends, which lost 4 bases and 3 bases, there was a span of 11 bases. The CDR3 DNA reads as TGCGCCAGCAGCCCAAACAGGGACTACGAGCAGTACTTC. Its translation is CASSPNRDYEQYF.